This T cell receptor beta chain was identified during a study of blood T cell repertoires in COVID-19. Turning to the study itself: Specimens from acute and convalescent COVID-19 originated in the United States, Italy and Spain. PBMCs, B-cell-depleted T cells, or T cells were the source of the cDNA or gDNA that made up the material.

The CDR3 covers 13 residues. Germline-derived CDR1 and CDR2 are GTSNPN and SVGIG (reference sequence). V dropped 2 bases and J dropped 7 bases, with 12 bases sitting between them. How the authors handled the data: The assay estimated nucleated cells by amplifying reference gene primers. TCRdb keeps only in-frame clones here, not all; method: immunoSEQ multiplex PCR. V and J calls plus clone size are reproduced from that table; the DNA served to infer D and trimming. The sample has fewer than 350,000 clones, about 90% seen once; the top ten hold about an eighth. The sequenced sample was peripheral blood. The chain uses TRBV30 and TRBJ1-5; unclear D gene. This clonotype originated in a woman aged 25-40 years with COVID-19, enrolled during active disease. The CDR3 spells CAWSLVERQPQHF. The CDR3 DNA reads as TGTGCCTGGAGTCTGGTAGAACGCCAGCCCCAGCATTTT.